The present T cell receptor beta chain was sequenced within a study of cytomegalovirus exposure and HLA in healthy donors. Points from the study as a whole: Across HLA loci, a later analysis found differing TCR association rates, with DRB1 most and HLA-C fewest. It was 164 TCR beta chains that were listed as cytomegalovirus-associated.

The CDR3 has 18 residues. The germline CDR1 and CDR2 sequences are MNHNS and SASEGT. Trimming took 0 bases from V and 0 from J, leaving 14 bases between them. Comments on this clone: Its antigen is not known.

The PCR contained 60 Vbeta and 13 Jbeta primers. Assay: immunoSEQ multiplex PCR; the TCRdb copy retains only in-frame clones and omits some. This sample yields some 95,000 clones, of which about 66% are seen a single time; roughly 2.2% belongs to the top ten. All donors participated as healthy donors of bone marrow. The TCR comes from a man aged 25 to 40 in good health and CMV-seronegative. The source material was PBMCs. This rearrangement joins TRBV6-1 to TRBJ2-2, with D possibly matching TRBD1 (5 bases). In DNA, the CDR3 is TGTGCCAGCAGTGAAGCGCTCGGTCAGGGTGCGAACACCGGGGAGCTGTTTTTT. This gives the protein CASSEALGQGANTGELFF.